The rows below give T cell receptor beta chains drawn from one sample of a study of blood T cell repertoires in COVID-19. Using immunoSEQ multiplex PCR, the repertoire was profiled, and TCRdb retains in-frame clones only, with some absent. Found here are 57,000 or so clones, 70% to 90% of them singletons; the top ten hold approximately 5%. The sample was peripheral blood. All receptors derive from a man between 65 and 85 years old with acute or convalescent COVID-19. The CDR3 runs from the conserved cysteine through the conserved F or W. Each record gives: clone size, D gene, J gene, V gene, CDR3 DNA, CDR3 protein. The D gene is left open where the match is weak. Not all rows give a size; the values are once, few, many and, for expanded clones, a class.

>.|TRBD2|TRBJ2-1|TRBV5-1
TGCGCCAGCAGCCCTAGCGGGGGGGCGAACAATGAGCAGTTCTTC
CASSPSGGANNEQFF
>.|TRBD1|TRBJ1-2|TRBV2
TGTGCCAGCATGTCGGACAGGGGTGCTGGCTACACCTTC
CASMSDRGAGYTF
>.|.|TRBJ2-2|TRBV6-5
TGTGCCAGCAGGGCCCAGGGGTCATACGGGGAGCTGTTTTTT
CASRAQGSYGELFF
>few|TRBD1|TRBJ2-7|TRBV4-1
TGCGCCAGCAGCCATCGACAGGGGTCCTCCTACGAGCAGTACTTC
CASSHRQGSSYEQYF
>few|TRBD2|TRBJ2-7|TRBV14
TGTGCCAGCAGCCAGGTCCTAGGGAGGGTTTACGAGCAGTACTTC
CASSQVLGRVYEQYF
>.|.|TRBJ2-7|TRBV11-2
TGTGCCAGCAGCTCGGACAGAGAGTATGATGAGCAGTACTTC
CASSSDREYDEQYF
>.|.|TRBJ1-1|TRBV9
TGTGCCAGCAGCCAGGGATTAAACACTGAAGCTTTCTTT
CASSQGLNTEAFF
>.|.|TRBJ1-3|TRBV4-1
TGCGCCAGCAGCAAAGGCCAACGGTCCTCTGGAAACACCATATATTTT
CASSKGQRSSGNTIYF
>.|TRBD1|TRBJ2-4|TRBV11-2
TGTGCCAGCAGCCTCGGACGGGGACAGTCCAAAAACATTCAGTACTTC
CASSLGRGQSKNIQYF
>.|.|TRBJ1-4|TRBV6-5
TGTGCCAGCAGGCCTAGCGGTTGGGGGAAACTGTTTTTT
CASRPSGWGKLFF
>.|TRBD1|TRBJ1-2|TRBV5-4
TGTGCCAGCACCCCTAGTGCGGGACAGGGGAATTATGGCTACACCTTC
CASTPSAGQGNYGYTF
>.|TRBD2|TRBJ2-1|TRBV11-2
TGTGCCACAGCACTTGGACTAGCCAATGAGCAGTTCTTC
CATALGLANEQFF
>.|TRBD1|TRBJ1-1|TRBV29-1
TGCAGCGCCGGGGACAGGAGCGAAACTGAAGCTTTCTTT
CSAGDRSETEAFF
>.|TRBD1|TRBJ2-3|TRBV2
TGTGCCAGCAGCCCCGGGACAGGGGGCCTGGATACGCAGTATTTT
CASSPGTGGLDTQYF
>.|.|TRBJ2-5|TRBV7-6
TGTGCCAGCAGCTTAGCGGTAGCGGATAGGAAAGAGACCCAGTACTTC
CASSLAVADRKETQYF
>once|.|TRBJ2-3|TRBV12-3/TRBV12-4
TGTGCCAGCAGTTTACTTTCGGATACGCAGTATTTT
CASSLLSDTQYF
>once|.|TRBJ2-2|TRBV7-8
TGTGCCAGCAGCCCTGGCTCGTGGAACACCGGGGAGCTGTTTTTT
CASSPGSWNTGELFF
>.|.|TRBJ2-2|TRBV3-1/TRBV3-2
TGTGCCAGCAGCCCCCCCCGAGGGCCGACCGGGGAGCTGTTTTTT
CASSPPRGPTGELFF
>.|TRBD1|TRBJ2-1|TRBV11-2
TGTGCCAGCAGCCTAGCGGGACAGGGGGCAGGCAATGAGCAGTTCTTC
CASSLAGQGAGNEQFF
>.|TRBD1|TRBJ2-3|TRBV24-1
TGTGCCACCAGTGATGGGCAGGGGGCTGTTAGCACAGATACGCAGTATTTT
CATSDGQGAVSTDTQYF
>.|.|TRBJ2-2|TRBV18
TGTGCCAGCTCACCGAGACTAGCGAACACCGGGGAGCTGTTTTTT
CASSPRLANTGELFF
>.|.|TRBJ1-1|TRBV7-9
TGTGCCAGCAGCCTCGCCATTGCCGGTGAAGCTTTCTTT
CASSLAIAGEAFF
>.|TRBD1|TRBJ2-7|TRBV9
TGTGCCAGCAGCGCGACAGGGCATACCTACGAGCAGTACTTC
CASSATGHTYEQYF
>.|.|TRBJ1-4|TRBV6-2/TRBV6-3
TGTGCCAGCAACCCACTATTACCTCCGGGAAATACTAGGACAGCTAAAAATGAAAAACTGTTTTTT
CASNPLLPPGNTRTAKNEKLFF
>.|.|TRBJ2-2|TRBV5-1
TGCGCCAGCAGCTTGATGCGGGCCCAGACCGGGGAGCTGTTTTTT
CASSLMRAQTGELFF
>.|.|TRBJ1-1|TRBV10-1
TGCGCCAGCAGTGAGCTTCAGGGGCGGTCTGAAGCTTTCTTT
CASSELQGRSEAFF
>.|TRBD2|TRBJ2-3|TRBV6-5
TGTGCCAGCAGAGGGCTAGCGGGCGGCGGAGATACGCAGTATTTT
CASRGLAGGGDTQYF
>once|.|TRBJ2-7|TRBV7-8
TGTGCCAGCAGCTTACTGTCTGGGGGCCTAACCTACGAGCAGTACTTC
CASSLLSGGLTYEQYF
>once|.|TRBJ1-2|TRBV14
TGTGCCAGCAGCCAAGATGTTTTCGCCACGGGGGGCTACACCTTC
CASSQDVFATGGYTF
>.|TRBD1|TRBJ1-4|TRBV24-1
TGTGCCACCAGGGGACAGAATAATGAAAAACTGTTTTTT
CATRGQNNEKLFF
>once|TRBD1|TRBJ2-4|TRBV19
TGTGCCAGTAAAGACAGGGGGTACAAAAACATTCAGTACTTC
CASKDRGYKNIQYF
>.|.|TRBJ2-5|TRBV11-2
TGTGCCAGCAGCTTAGTGCACTTAAAAGAGACCCAGTACTTC
CASSLVHLKETQYF
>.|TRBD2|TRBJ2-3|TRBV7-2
TGTGCCAGCAGCGCTGGGACTAGCCTCCTCACAGATACGCAGTATTTT
CASSAGTSLLTDTQYF
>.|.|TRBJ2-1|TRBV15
TGTGCCACCAGCAGAGATTTTCAGATACGGCAGTTCTTC
CATSRDFQIRQFF
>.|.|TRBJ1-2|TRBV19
TGTGCCAGTAGTCTCGGACAGAACTATGGCTACACCTTC
CASSLGQNYGYTF
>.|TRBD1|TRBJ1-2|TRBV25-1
TGTGCCAGCAGGGGCGGGACAGGGGCTGGCTACACCTTC
CASRGGTGAGYTF
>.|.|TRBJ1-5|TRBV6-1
TGTGCCAGCAGTGCAGCGGGAGGTAATCAGCCCCAGCATTTT
CASSAAGGNQPQHF
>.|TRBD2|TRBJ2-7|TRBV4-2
TGTGCCAGCAGCCACGACGACGGGGGGGCCGACGAGCAGTACTTC
CASSHDDGGADEQYF
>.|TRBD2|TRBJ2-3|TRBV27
TGTGCCAGCAGTTTCGGGGGGGCGGCAGATACGCAGTATTTT
CASSFGGAADTQYF
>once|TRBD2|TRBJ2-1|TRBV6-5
TGTGCCAGCAGCCGGGGGGGCCTCACTGAGCAGTTCTTC
CASSRGGLTEQFF
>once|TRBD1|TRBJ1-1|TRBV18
TGTGCCAGCTCGGTGAATGACAGGGGAACTGAAGCTTTCTTT
CASSVNDRGTEAFF
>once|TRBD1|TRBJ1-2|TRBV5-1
TGCGCCAGCAGCCCCTTACAGGGGGCGCAGGTTGGCTACACCTTC
CASSPLQGAQVGYTF
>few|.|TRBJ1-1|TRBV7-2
TGTGCCAGCAAGGGGGGGTACACTGAAGCTTTCTTT
CASKGGYTEAFF
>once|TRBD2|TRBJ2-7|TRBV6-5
TGTGCCAGCAGACGACTAGCGGGGTCCTACGAGCAGTACTTC
CASRRLAGSYEQYF
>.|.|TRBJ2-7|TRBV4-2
TGTGCCAGCAGCCACAAGCCCCTAGGTTCCTACGAGCAGTACTTC
CASSHKPLGSYEQYF
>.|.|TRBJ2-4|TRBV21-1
TGTGCCAGCAGCAACGAAAGAACCGGGACAGGGGGCCGAGGCATTCAGTACTTC
CASSNERTGTGGRGIQYF
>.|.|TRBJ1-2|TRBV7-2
TGTGCCAGCAGCTTTCAGGGCTATGGCTACACCTTC
CASSFQGYGYTF
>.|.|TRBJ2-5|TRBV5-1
TGCGCCAGCAGCGCCCCTAATGCAGGGAAGGGAGAGACCCAGTACTTC
CASSAPNAGKGETQYF
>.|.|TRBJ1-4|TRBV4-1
TGCGCCAGCAGCCAAGGTACAGATGAAGAAAAACTGTTTTTT
CASSQGTDEEKLFF
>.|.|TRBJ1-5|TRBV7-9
TGTGCCAGCAGCCCACAGGGAAATAATCAGCCCCAGCATTTT
CASSPQGNNQPQHF
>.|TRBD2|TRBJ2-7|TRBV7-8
TGTGCCAGCAGCTTAAGGGGCGGGGCTAGCGGGGGCCACTCCTACGAGCAGTACTTC
CASSLRGGASGGHSYEQYF
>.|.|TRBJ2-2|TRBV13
TGTGCCAGCAGCTTAAGGGGGAGATGGGGCACCGGGGAGCTGTTTTTT
CASSLRGRWGTGELFF